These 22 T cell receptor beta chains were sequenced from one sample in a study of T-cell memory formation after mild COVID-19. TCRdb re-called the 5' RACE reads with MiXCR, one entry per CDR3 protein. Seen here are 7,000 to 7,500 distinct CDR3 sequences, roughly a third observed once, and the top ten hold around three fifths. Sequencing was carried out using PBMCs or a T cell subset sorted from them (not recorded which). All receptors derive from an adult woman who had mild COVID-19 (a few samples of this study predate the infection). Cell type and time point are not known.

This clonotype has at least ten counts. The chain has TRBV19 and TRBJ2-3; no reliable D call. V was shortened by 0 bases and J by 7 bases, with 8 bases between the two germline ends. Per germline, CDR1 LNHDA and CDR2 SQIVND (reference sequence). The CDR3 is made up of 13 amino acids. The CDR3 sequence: CASSIDPSHTQYF. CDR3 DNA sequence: TGTGCCAGTAGTATAGACCCCAGCCATACGCAGTATTTT.

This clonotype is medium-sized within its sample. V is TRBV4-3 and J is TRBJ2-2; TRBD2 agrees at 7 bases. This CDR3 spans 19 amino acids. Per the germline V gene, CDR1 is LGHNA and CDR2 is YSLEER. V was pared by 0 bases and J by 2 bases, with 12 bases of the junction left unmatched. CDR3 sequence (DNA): TGCGCCAGCAGCCAAGATGGATTGAAACTAGCGAGAAACACCGGGGAGCTGTTTTTT. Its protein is CASSQDGLKLARNTGELFF.

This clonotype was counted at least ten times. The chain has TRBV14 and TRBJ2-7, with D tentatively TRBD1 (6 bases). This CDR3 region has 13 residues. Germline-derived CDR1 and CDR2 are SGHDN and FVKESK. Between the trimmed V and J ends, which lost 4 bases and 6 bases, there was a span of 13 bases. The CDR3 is CASSRQGHSEQYF. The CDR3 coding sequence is TGTGCCAGCAGCCGCCAGGGGCATTCCGAGCAGTACTTC.

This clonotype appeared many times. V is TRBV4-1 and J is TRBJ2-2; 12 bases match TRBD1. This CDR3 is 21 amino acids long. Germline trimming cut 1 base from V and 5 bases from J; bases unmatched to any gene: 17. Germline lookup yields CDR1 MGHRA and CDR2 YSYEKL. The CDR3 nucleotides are TGCGCCAGCAGCCAAGCCCCCTCCCTAACCGGGACAGGGGGCTTGACCGGGGAGCTGTTTTTT. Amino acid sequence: CASSQAPSLTGTGGLTGELFF.

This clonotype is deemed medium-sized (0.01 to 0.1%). The CDR3 loop is CASSIQGSQETQYF. CDR3 nucleotides: TGTGCCAGCAGCATACAGGGGAGCCAAGAGACCCAGTACTTC. The rearrangement joins TRBV7-9 to TRBJ2-5; 7 bases are shared with TRBD1. V gave up 5 bases and J gave up 1 base; unmatched junction bases: 4. This CDR3 is 14 amino acids long. Germline CDR1 SEHNR, CDR2 FQNEAQ (reference sequence).

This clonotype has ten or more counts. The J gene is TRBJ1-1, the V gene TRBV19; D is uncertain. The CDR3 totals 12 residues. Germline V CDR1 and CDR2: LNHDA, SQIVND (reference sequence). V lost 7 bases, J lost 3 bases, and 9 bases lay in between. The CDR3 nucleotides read TGTGCCAGTAACGGTGTGGACACTGAAGCTTTCTTT. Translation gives CASNGVDTEAFF.

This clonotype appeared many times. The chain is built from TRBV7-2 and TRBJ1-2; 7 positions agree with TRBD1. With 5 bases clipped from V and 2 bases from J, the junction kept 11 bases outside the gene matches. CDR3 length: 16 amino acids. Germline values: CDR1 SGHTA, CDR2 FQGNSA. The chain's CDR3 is CASSRNRQGRNYGYTF. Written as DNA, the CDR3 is TGTGCCAGCAGCCGGAACCGACAGGGCCGGAACTATGGCTACACCTTC.

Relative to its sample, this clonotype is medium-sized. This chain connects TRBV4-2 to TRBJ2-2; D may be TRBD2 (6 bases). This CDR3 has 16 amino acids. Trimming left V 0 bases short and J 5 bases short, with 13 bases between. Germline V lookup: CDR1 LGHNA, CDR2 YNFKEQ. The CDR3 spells CASSQDRDFPTGELFF. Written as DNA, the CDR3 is TGTGCCAGCAGCCAAGATAGGGACTTCCCAACCGGGGAGCTGTTTTTT.

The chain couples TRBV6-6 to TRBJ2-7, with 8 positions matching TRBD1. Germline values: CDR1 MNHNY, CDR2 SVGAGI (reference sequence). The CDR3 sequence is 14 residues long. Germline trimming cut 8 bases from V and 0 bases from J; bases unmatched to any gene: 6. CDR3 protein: CASLPDRASYEQYF. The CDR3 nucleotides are TGTGCCAGCCTGCCGGACAGGGCCTCCTACGAGCAGTACTTC.

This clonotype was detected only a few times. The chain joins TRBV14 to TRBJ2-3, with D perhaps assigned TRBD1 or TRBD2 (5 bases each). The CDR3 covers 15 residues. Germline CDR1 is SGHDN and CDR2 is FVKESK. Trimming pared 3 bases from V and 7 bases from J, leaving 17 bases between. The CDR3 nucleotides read TGTGCCAGCAGCCAGGGGTCCACGTGGGGGAATACGCAGTATTTT. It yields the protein CASSQGSTWGNTQYF. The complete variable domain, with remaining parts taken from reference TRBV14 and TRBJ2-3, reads EAGVTQFPSHSVIEKGQTVTLRCDPISGHDNLYWYRRVMGKEIKFLLHFVKESKQDESGMPNNRFLAERTGGTYSTLKVQPAELEDSGVYFCASSQGSTWGNTQYFGPGTRLTVL.

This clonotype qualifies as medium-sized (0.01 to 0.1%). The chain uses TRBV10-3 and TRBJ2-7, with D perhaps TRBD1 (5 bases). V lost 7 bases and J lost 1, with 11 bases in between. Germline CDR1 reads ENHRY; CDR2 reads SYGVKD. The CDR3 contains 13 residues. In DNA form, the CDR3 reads TGTGCCATCAAGGCGGACACTTCCTACGAGCAGTACTTC. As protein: CAIKADTSYEQYF.

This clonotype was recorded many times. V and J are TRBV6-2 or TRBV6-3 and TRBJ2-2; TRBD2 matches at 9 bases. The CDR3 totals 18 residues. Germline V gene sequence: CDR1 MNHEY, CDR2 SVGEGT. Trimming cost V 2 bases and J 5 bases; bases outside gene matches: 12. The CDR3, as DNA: TGTGCCAGCAGTTACAGCGCGGGAGGGCAAGTGTGGACCGGGGAGCTGTTTTTT. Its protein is CASSYSAGGQVWTGELFF.

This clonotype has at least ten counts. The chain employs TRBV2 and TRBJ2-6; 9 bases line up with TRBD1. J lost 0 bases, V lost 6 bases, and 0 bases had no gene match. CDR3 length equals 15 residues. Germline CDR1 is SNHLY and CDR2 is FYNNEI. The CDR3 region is CASRTGGSGANVLTF. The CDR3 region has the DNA TGTGCCAGCAGGACAGGGGGCTCTGGGGCCAACGTCCTGACTTTC.

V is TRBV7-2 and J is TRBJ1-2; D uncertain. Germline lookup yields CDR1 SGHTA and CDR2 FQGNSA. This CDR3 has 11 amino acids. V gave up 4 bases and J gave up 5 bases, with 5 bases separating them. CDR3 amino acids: CASSSYYGYTF. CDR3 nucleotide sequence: TGTGCCAGCAGCTCGTATTATGGCTACACCTTC.

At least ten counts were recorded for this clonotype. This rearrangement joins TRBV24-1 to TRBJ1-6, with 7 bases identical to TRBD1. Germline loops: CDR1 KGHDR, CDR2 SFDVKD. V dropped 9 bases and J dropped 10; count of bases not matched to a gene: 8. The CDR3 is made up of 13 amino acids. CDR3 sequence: CATARGEESPLHF. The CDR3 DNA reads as TGTGCCACCGCCAGGGGGGAAGAATCACCCCTCCACTTT.

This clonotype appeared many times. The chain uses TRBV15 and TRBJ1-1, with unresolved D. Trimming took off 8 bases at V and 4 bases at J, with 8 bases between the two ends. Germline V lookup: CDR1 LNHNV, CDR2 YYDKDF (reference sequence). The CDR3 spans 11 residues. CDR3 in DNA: TGTGCCACCGGGGAGCTCACTGAAGCTTTCTTT. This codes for CATGELTEAFF.

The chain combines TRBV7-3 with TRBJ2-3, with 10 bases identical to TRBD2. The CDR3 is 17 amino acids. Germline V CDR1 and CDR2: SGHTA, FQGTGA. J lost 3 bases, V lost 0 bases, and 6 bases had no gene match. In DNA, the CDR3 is TGTGCCAGCAGCTTAACTCCTAGCGGGGGTGCTACAGATACGCAGTATTTT. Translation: CASSLTPSGGATDTQYF.

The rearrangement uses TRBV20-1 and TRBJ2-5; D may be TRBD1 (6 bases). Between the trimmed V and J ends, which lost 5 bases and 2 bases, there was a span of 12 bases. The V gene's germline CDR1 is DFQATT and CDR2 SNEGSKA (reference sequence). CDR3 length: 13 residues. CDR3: CSAQGHAQETQYF. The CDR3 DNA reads TGCAGTGCTCAGGGACACGCTCAAGAGACCCAGTACTTC.

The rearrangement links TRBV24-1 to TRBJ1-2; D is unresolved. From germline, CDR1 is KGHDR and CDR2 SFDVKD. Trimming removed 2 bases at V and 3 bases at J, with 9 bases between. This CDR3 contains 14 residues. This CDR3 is CATSDSDAYYGYTF. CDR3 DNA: TGTGCCACCAGTGATTCGGACGCATACTATGGCTACACCTTC.

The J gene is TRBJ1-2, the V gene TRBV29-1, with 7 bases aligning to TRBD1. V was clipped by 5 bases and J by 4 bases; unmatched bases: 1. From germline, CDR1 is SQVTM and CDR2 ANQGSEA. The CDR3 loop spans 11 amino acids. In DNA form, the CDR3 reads TGCAGCGTTAGGGACAGCTATGGCTACACCTTC. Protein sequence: CSVRDSYGYTF. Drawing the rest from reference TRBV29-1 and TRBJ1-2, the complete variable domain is SAVISQKPSRDICQRGTSLTIQCQVDSQVTMMFWYRQQPGQSLTLIATANQGSEATYESGFVIDKFPISRPNLTFSTLTVSNMSPEDSSIYLCSVRDSYGYTFGSGTRLTVV.

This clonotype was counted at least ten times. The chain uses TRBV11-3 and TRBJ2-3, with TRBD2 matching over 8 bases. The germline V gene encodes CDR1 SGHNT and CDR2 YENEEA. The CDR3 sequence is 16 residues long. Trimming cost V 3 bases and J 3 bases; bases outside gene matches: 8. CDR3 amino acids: CASSLIAGLGTDTQYF. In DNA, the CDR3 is TGTGCCAGCAGCTTGATAGCGGGACTCGGAACAGATACGCAGTATTTT.

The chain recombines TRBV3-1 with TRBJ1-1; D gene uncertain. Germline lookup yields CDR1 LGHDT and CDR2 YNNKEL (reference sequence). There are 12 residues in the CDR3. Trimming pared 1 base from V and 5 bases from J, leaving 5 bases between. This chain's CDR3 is CASSQGRTEAFF. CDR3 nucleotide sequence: TGTGCCAGCAGCCAAGGGCGGACTGAAGCTTTCTTT.